A single sample gave rise to the 5 T cell receptor beta chains below, sequenced in a study of T cell responses to AZD1222 COVID-19 vaccine. The table came from immunoSEQ multiplex PCR; TCRdb's copy has only in-frame clones and leaves some out. The sample has 150,000 or so clones, roughly nine tenths seen once; the top ten hold 5.5%. This specimen consisted of peripheral blood, obtained on day 0 of MenACWY control vaccination. The receptors stem from an adult in good health.

The CDR3 spells CASSLEGINTEAFF. The CDR3 DNA sequence: TGCGCCAGCAGCTTGGAAGGGATTAACACTGAAGCTTTCTTT. The rearrangement uses TRBV5-1 and TRBJ1-1; D not resolved. CDR1 is SGHRS and CDR2 is YFSETQ in the germline V gene. The V end lost 0 bases, the J end lost 2 bases, and 8 bases lay between the germline ends. This CDR3 region has 14 residues.

V is TRBV27 and J is TRBJ2-5; 9 positions agree with TRBD2. The CDR3 is 14 amino acids. The germline V gene has CDR1 MNHEY and CDR2 SMNVEV (reference sequence). With 2 bases clipped from V and 5 bases from J, the junction kept 3 bases outside the gene matches. The chain's CDR3 is CASSLRLAGETQYF. CDR3 coding DNA: TGTGCCAGCAGTTTACGGCTAGCGGGGGAGACCCAGTACTTC.

V and J are TRBV10-3 and TRBJ1-4; D is unclear. Germline V CDR1 and CDR2: ENHRY, SYGVKD. Trimming took 8 bases from V and 2 from J, leaving 12 bases between them. This CDR3 contains 14 residues. The CDR3, as DNA: TGTGCCATCGGAGCCGGCAGTACTAATGAAAAACTGTTTTTT. Protein product: CAIGAGSTNEKLFF.

This chain links TRBV11-3 with TRBJ2-1; TRBD2 matches 7 bases. Germline V lookup: CDR1 SGHNT, CDR2 YENEEA. The CDR3 contains 18 residues. After removal of 6 bases from V and 8 bases from J, the junction contained 22 bases not matched to a gene. This CDR3 reads CASSQRSVGWEAGHEQFF. The CDR3, as DNA: TGTGCCAGCAGTCAGCGGTCGGTGGGATGGGAAGCGGGGCATGAGCAGTTCTTC.

This chain connects TRBV7-3 to TRBJ2-1; possibly TRBD1 or TRBD2 for D (6 bases each). The V end lost 5 bases, the J end lost 10 bases, and 27 bases lay between the germline ends. This CDR3 is built from 17 residues. CDR1 and CDR2 from the germline V gene are SGHTA and FQGTGA. The CDR3 DNA reads TGTGCCAGCAGCCCCTCGGGTTTTTCTGAGGGGGGTCTGGAGCAGTTCTTC. This sequence encodes CASSPSGFSEGGLEQFF.